The clone carrying this T cell receptor beta chain appeared many times. Its target is unknown. This sample stems from a study of HIV-infected children after antiretroviral therapy interruption. About the study: Children were on planned treatment interruption or continuous treatment.

Overall study findings and caveats: Naive CD4+ sequences overlapped less between time points once interruption began. By the end of treatment interruption, naive CD4+ clonality (Gini) increased.

Unique molecular identifiers were included in an RNA-based 3' RACE TCR library. TCRdb re-analysed the 3' RACE reads in MiXCR, keeping a single row per CDR3 protein. The sample holds approximately 96,000 distinct CDR3 sequences, 6.9% seen once. Noted treatment: PENTA 11 planned treatment interruption arm or continuous ART arm. At least 24 weeks of at least three-drug ART, in children 2 to 15 years. The CDR3 sequence is 16 residues long. Germline V gives CDR1 ENHRY, CDR2 SYGVKD. V was clipped by 4 bases and J by 5 bases; unmatched bases: 4. The sequence was collected from a pool of human donors with HIV. Sample: CD45RA+ CD4+ T cells from PBMCs, pooled from several time points, taken from a donor given antiretroviral therapy, either interrupted or continuous. The subset was: naive CD4+ CD45RA+ CD45RO- T cells. The chain combines TRBV10-3 with TRBJ2-3; 15 nucleotides match TRBD2. For the CDR3, the DNA is TGTGCCATCAGTGGGGGACTAGCGGGGGGCGGAGATACGCAGTATTTT. This gives the protein CAISGGLAGGGDTQYF.